Below are 26 T cell receptor beta chains sequenced from a single sample in a study of blood T cells in healthy people across ages. For the second PCR, which ran for 7 to 11 cycles, a sample-barcoded 5' primer and a J-beta primer mix were used. TCRdb processed the 5' RACE reads anew with MiXCR; each CDR3 protein has one entry. The table includes 890,000 or so distinct CDR3 sequences, around 68% detected once. The material sequenced was blood. These receptors were taken from a man aged 25-40 years in good health.

The rearrangement links TRBV4-3 to TRBJ2-7; weak D call: TRBD1 (6 bases). The V end was cut by 0 bases, the J end by 3 bases, with 15 bases between. The germline V gene has CDR1 LGHNA and CDR2 YSLEER. The length of the CDR3 is 16 residues. The CDR3 DNA is TGCGCCAGCAGCCAAGAGCAGGTCAGGGGTATCTACGAGCAGTACTTC. It encodes CASSQEQVRGIYEQYF.

V usage is TRBV6-2 or TRBV6-3 and J usage is TRBJ1-2, with 7 nucleotides matching TRBD1. Germline V gene data show CDR1 as MNHEY and CDR2 as SVGEGT. J lost 0 bases, V lost 6 bases, and 7 bases had no gene match. CDR3 length: 15 residues. DNA for the CDR3: TGTGCCAGCAGAGCCACAGGGGACACTAACTATGGCTACACCTTC. Translated: CASRATGDTNYGYTF.

The chain joins TRBV12-3 or TRBV12-4 to TRBJ2-3; 7 bases line up with TRBD2. This CDR3 is 17 amino acids long. The V and J ends lost 5 bases and 5 bases, in that order; junction bases with no gene match: 16. The CDR3 DNA follows: TGTGCCAGCAGTCCCTCTTTGGGGGGGGGTCGAGGAGATACGCAGTATTTT. It yields the protein CASSPSLGGGRGDTQYF.

The V and J genes are TRBV29-1 and TRBJ2-3, with D unclear. Germline loops: CDR1 SQVTM, CDR2 ANQGSEA. The CDR3 is made up of 11 amino acids. Trimming removed 5 bases from V and 6 bases from J, with 9 bases in between. The chain's CDR3 is CSVPQADTQYF. The CDR3 DNA is TGCAGCGTTCCTCAGGCCGATACGCAGTATTTT.

V usage is TRBV20-1 and J usage is TRBJ1-2, with D uncertain. Germline V gives CDR1 DFQATT, CDR2 SNEGSKA (reference sequence). CDR3 length: 12 residues. The V gene lost 2 bases and the J gene lost 1 base, with 5 bases spanning the gap. The CDR3 loop is CSARTYNYGYTF. The CDR3 DNA reads as TGCAGTGCTAGAACCTATAACTATGGCTACACCTTC.

This chain joins TRBV28 and TRBJ2-7, with TRBD2 as a possible D gene (5 bases). The end of the DNA fits TRBJ2-5 better, so the J call may be wrong. The CDR3 extends over 17 amino acids. In germline, CDR1 is MDHEN, CDR2 SYDVKM. As DNA, the CDR3 is TGTGCCAGCACCTCTAGCCCTCGGGCCTCCCGGCGAGAGACCCAGTACTTC. Amino acids: CASTSSPRASRRETQYF.

The chain carries TRBV15 and TRBJ1-2; weak D call: TRBD1 (5 bases). Germline CDR1 is LNHNV and CDR2 is YYDKDF (reference sequence). The CDR3 is 14 residues long. With 0 bases removed from V and 8 bases from J, the gap between germline ends came to 13 bases. DNA of the CDR3: TGTGCCACCAGCAGAGATCGGGGGGGAGGGGGCTACACCTTC. It yields the protein CATSRDRGGGGYTF.

Details on this clonotype: A junction end diverges from the germline sequence, so it may reflect a read error. The gene calls are TRBV6-6 and TRBJ2-4; D is unresolved. The closer fit of TRBJ2-7 to the DNA end suggests the J call may be wrong. Germline V lookup: CDR1 MNHNY, CDR2 SVGAGI (reference sequence). The CDR3 is 12 residues long. DNA of the CDR3: TGTGCCGGCAGCGCCCAGGACTACGAGCAGTACTTC. This codes for CAGSAQDYEQYF.

The table lists this clonotype with a few counts. The chain joins TRBV7-2 to TRBJ2-6; no clear D gene. The V end was cut by 2 bases, the J end by 2 bases, with 7 bases between. Germline V gene lookup returns CDR1 SGHTA and CDR2 FQGNSA. This CDR3 is 15 amino acids long. CDR3 in amino acids: CASSLFWAGANVLTF. Here the CDR3 DNA reads TGTGCCAGCAGCTTATTCTGGGCTGGGGCCAACGTCCTGACTTTC.

This clonotype was seen at least ten times. V usage is TRBV9 and J usage is TRBJ2-3, with 8 bases aligning to TRBD2. Germline CDR1 SGDLS, CDR2 YYNGEE. J gave up 0 bases and V 3 bases, and 3 bases lay outside the gene matches. This CDR3 has 15 residues. The CDR3 is CASSASGRSTDTQYF. CDR3 in DNA: TGTGCCAGCAGCGCTAGCGGGCGGAGCACAGATACGCAGTATTTT. Full variable domain (outside the CDR3, taken from reference TRBV9 and TRBJ2-3): DSGVTQTPKHLITATGQRVTLRCSPRSGDLSVYWYQQSLDQGLQFLIQYYNGEERAKGNILERFSAQQFPDLHSELNLSSLELGDSALYFCASSASGRSTDTQYFGPGTRLTVL.

This chain joins TRBV7-9 and TRBJ2-6; 9 positions match TRBD1. The CDR3 has 17 residues. The germline V gene has CDR1 SEHNR and CDR2 FQNEAQ (reference sequence). The V gene end was trimmed by 4 bases and the J gene end by 1 base; junction bases not matched to a gene: 5. The CDR3 DNA follows: TGTGCCAGCAGCTCTGGACAGGGGCCTTCTGGGGCCAACGTCCTGACTTTC. This gives the protein CASSSGQGPSGANVLTF.

This clonotype turned up a few times. The J gene is TRBJ2-1, the V gene TRBV10-3, with 8 positions matching TRBD2. Trimming removed 4 bases from V and 7 bases from J; junction bases left unmatched: 9. Germline V gene sequence: CDR1 ENHRY, CDR2 SYGVKD. The CDR3 has 15 residues. CDR3 protein: CAISGNGGAGNEQFF. For the CDR3, the DNA is TGTGCCATCAGTGGGAACGGGGGGGCGGGAAATGAGCAGTTCTTC.

This clonotype was found a few times. V is TRBV9 and J is TRBJ2-7; D not certain. CDR1 and CDR2 (germline): SGDLS, YYNGEE. V was shortened by 0 bases and J by 0 bases, with 16 bases between the two germline ends. This CDR3 is 17 amino acids long. The CDR3 DNA reads TGTGCCAGCAGCGTAGATTCGTCATCTGTTTACTCCTACGAGCAGTACTTC. Translating gives CASSVDSSSVYSYEQYF.

This clonotype was counted once. The chain joins TRBV4-2 to TRBJ2-7; no clear D. Germline CDR1 is LGHNA and CDR2 is YNFKEQ. V dropped 1 base and J dropped 4 bases, with 14 bases sitting between them. This CDR3 has 15 amino acids. The CDR3 is CASSQARLAQYEQYF. In DNA, the CDR3 is TGTGCCAGCAGCCAAGCGCGGCTCGCCCAGTACGAGCAGTACTTC.

In DNA form, the CDR3 reads TGTGCCAGCAGACCGACTGGCGGGAATCCCACCTACGAGCAGTACTTC. As protein: CASRPTGGNPTYEQYF. This sequence joins TRBV2 and TRBJ2-7; the D gene is possibly TRBD2 (6 bases). Between the trimmed V and J ends, which lost 6 bases and 2 bases, there was a span of 20 bases. Germline values: CDR1 SNHLY, CDR2 FYNNEI. CDR3 length equals 16 residues.

A few counts support this clonotype. This sequence joins TRBV16 and TRBJ1-5; no definite D call. CDR3 length equals 16 residues. CDR1 and CDR2 (germline): KGHSY, FQNENV. Trimming stripped 0 bases from V and 5 bases from J, with 14 bases between. DNA of the CDR3: TGTGCCAGCAGCCAATCTAGGGTCGAGAGGGATCAGCCCCAGCATTTT. Translation gives CASSQSRVERDQPQHF.

V is TRBV4-3 and J is TRBJ2-1, with unresolved D. Per germline, CDR1 LGHNA and CDR2 YSLEER. Trimming shortened V by 1 base and J by 7 bases, and 17 bases separated the two germline ends. The CDR3 extends over 16 amino acids. The CDR3 reads CASSQGGLGSRNEQFF. The CDR3 nucleotides are TGCGCCAGCAGCCAAGGTGGGCTGGGGTCCCGAAATGAGCAGTTCTTC.

Only a few counts were recorded for this clonotype. This sequence joins TRBV4-1 and TRBJ2-7, with 7 bases lining up with TRBD1. This CDR3 is built from 16 residues. Per the germline V gene, CDR1 is MGHRA and CDR2 is YSYEKL. The trim removed 3 bases at V and 1 base at J, leaving 9 bases unmatched. The CDR3 sequence: CASSHGIGTESYEQYF. The CDR3 nucleotides are TGCGCCAGCAGCCACGGAATCGGGACAGAGTCCTACGAGCAGTACTTC.

This clonotype has more than one count but fewer than ten. The chain carries TRBV19 and TRBJ2-5; D is uncertain. Germline CDR1 reads LNHDA; CDR2 reads SQIVND (reference sequence). V gave up 3 bases and J gave up 11 bases, with 25 bases separating them. The CDR3 runs to 16 residues. Here the CDR3 reads CASSISHSSGRGEQYF. CDR3 DNA: TGTGCCAGTAGTATCTCACACAGTTCTGGTCGTGGTGAGCAGTACTTC.

The V gene is TRBV9, the J gene TRBJ2-3, with 7 bases matching TRBD2. The CDR3 is 16 amino acids. With 0 bases clipped from V and 2 bases from J, the junction kept 6 bases outside the gene matches. CDR1 SGDLS and CDR2 YYNGEE come from the germline V gene. The CDR3 coding sequence is TGTGCCAGCAGCGTAGCCCAGCGGGGATCCACAGATACGCAGTATTTT. Translating gives CASSVAQRGSTDTQYF.

The V and J genes are TRBV4-2 and TRBJ2-1; D uncertain. The CDR3 loop spans 14 amino acids. Germline assignment: CDR1 LGHNA and CDR2 YNFKEQ. Trimming cost V 0 bases and J 8 bases, with 11 bases left between them. The CDR3 nucleotides are TGTGCCAGCAGCCAAGATCCGGGTCGCGATGAGCAGTTCTTC. Translating it yields CASSQDPGRDEQFF.

V usage is TRBV6-5 and J usage is TRBJ1-6; 9 bases fit TRBD1. From germline, CDR1 is MNHEY and CDR2 SVGAGI. V trimming: 5 bases; J trimming: 7 bases; junction bases outside the gene matches: 6. The length of the CDR3 is 15 residues. The CDR3 loop reads CASSTQGAKNSPLHF. The CDR3 DNA reads as TGTGCCAGCAGTACACAGGGGGCGAAGAATTCACCCCTCCACTTT.

This chain uses TRBV2 with TRBJ1-5, with D uncertain. Looked up from germline, CDR1 is SNHLY and CDR2 is FYNNEI. Trimming removed 6 bases from V and 4 bases from J, with 4 bases in between. The CDR3 sequence is 11 residues long. Written as DNA, the CDR3 is TGTGCCAGCAGGATTAATCAGCCCCAGCATTTT. Translated, it gives CASRINQPQHF.

The V call is TRBV6-6, the J call TRBJ2-7; 8 nucleotides line up with TRBD1. V trimming: 5 bases; J trimming: 0 bases; junction bases outside the gene matches: 6. Germline V gene lookup returns CDR1 MNHNY and CDR2 SVGAGI (reference sequence). The CDR3 is made up of 15 amino acids. In DNA form, the CDR3 reads TGTGCCAGCAGTCCGGGACAGGACAGCTCCTACGAGCAGTACTTC. Translation gives CASSPGQDSSYEQYF.

The CDR3 sequence is CASSQGTSIYEQYF. The CDR3 region has the DNA TGTGCCAGCAGCCAAGGGACTAGCATCTACGAGCAGTACTTC. The chain links TRBV4-2 to TRBJ2-4; 8 bases line up with TRBD2. The J call may be in error: the DNA end matches TRBJ2-7 better. Germline V gene lookup returns CDR1 LGHNA and CDR2 YNFKEQ. The CDR3 runs 14 residues.

The rearrangement links TRBV24-1 to TRBJ2-6; D call uncertain. Trimming left V 3 bases short and J 2 bases short, with 10 bases between. Germline V CDR1 and CDR2: KGHDR, SFDVKD. The CDR3 extends over 16 amino acids. This CDR3 reads CATSDLDRTGANVLTF. CDR3 nucleotide sequence: TGTGCCACCAGTGATCTGGATAGAACTGGGGCCAACGTCCTGACTTTC.